This is a list of T cell receptor beta chains from one sample in a study of OX40 agonist ivuxolimab in advanced cancers. Libraries were prepared by immunoSEQ multiplex PCR; TCRdb keeps only in-frame clonotypes and omits some of them. The profile shows approximately 90,000 clones, roughly 88% of them singletons. Here the sequenced sample was CD4+ or CD8+ T cells sorted from blood, taken in a trial of the OX40 agonist ivuxolimab. All receptors derive from an adult with an advanced solid tumor such as melanoma, head and neck, liver or kidney cancer. CDR3s include the opening cysteine and the closing phenylalanine or tryptophan. A D gene is named only where the DNA matches it firmly. For some rows the clone size is stated as once, few or many, or as a class when expanded; others skip it.

CDR3 protein	CDR3 DNA	D gene	clone size	J gene	V gene
CASSHQRSMNTEAFF	TGTGCCAGCAGCCATCAAAGGAGCATGAACACTGAAGCTTTCTTT	NA	NA	TRBJ1-1	TRBV7-9
CASSQGLGQVPDTQYF	TGCGCCAGCAGCCAAGGCCTGGGACAGGTCCCAGATACGCAGTATTTT	TRBD1	NA	TRBJ2-3	TRBV4-3
CASSSLGMAGNTIYF	TGTGCCAGCAGTTCCCTGGGGATGGCTGGAAACACCATATATTTT	NA	NA	TRBJ1-3	TRBV6-6
CAISDGRSSEAFF	TGTGCCATCAGTGACGGGAGGAGTTCTGAAGCTTTCTTT	NA	NA	TRBJ1-1	TRBV10-3
CASSGTGFTDTQYF	TGTGCCAGCAGCGGGACAGGGTTCACAGATACGCAGTATTTT	TRBD1	NA	TRBJ2-3	TRBV6-1
CASSLAGGGSGYTF	TGTGCCAGCAGCTTGGCCGGGGGGGGATCTGGCTACACCTTC	NA	few	TRBJ1-2	TRBV5-4
CASSEPASNTEAFF	TGTGCCAGCAGTGAACCAGCCTCGAACACTGAAGCTTTCTTT	NA	NA	TRBJ1-1	TRBV6-1
CASSLPGNTEAFF	TGTGCCAGCAGCTTACCAGGGAACACTGAAGCTTTCTTT	NA	NA	TRBJ1-1	TRBV11-1
CASSHGAGWESYNEQFF	TGCGCCAGCAGCCATGGTGCAGGGTGGGAGTCCTACAATGAGCAGTTCTTC	NA	NA	TRBJ2-1	TRBV4-3
CASSGQTQGGEKLFF	TGTGCCAGCAGTGGCCAGACTCAGGGTGGGGAAAAACTGTTTTTT	NA	NA	TRBJ1-4	TRBV6-6
CASSSSRGRANTEAFF	TGTGCCAGCAGCTCCTCCAGGGGGCGGGCGAACACTGAAGCTTTCTTT	TRBD1	NA	TRBJ1-1	TRBV7-3
CASSFQAGRTDTQYF	TGTGCCAGCAGTTTCCAGGCGGGCCGGACAGATACGCAGTATTTT	NA	NA	TRBJ2-3	TRBV27
CASSVTLGTDTQYF	TGTGCCAGCAGTGTCACTCTCGGGACAGATACGCAGTATTTT	NA	NA	TRBJ2-3	TRBV25-1
CASSERYGEAFF	TGTGCCAGCAGTGAACGGTACGGTGAAGCTTTCTTT	NA	NA	TRBJ1-1	TRBV6-1
CASSRTGLTEAFF	TGTGCCAGCAGCAGAACAGGGCTGACTGAAGCTTTCTTT	NA	NA	TRBJ1-1	TRBV11-2
CASSLVPAGGPGETQYF	TGCGCCAGCAGCTTGGTGCCAGCGGGGGGGCCAGGTGAGACCCAGTACTTC	TRBD2	once	TRBJ2-5	TRBV5-1
CASSEAGPPGGTQYF	TGTGCCAGCAGTGAGGCCGGGCCCCCGGGGGGGACCCAGTACTTC	TRBD2	NA	TRBJ2-5	TRBV25-1
CASSQTQQGAGYGNSPLHF	TGTGCCAGCAGCCAGACTCAACAGGGGGCAGGATATGGTAATTCACCCCTCCACTTT	TRBD1	NA	TRBJ1-6	TRBV5-8
CASRGTGQGTDTQYF	TGCGCCAGCAGGGGGACGGGACAGGGAACAGATACGCAGTATTTT	TRBD1	few	TRBJ2-3	TRBV10-1
CASSHTTGLHNEQFF	TGTGCCAGCAGTCATACGACAGGGCTACACAATGAGCAGTTCTTC	TRBD1	NA	TRBJ2-1	TRBV27
CASSSTGGTSPLHF	TGTGCCAGCAGCTCCACGGGGGGGACCTCACCCCTCCACTTT	NA	NA	TRBJ1-6	TRBV11-2
CAWRVPGGGNYGYTF	TGTGCCTGGAGGGTACCAGGGGGCGGTAACTATGGCTACACCTTC	TRBD1	NA	TRBJ1-2	TRBV30
CASSASRDTQYF	TGTGCCAGCAGCGCTTCTAGGGATACGCAGTATTTT	NA	few	TRBJ2-3	TRBV5-4
CASSVLRGGGFEFF	TGTGCCAGCAGTGTCCTTCGGGGGGGCGGATTCGAGTTCTTC	TRBD2	NA	TRBJ2-1	TRBV6-5
CATTTRWTEAFF	TGTGCCACTACTACCCGATGGACTGAAGCTTTCTTT	NA	NA	TRBJ1-1	TRBV6-1
CASSATTGFGYNEQFF	TGTGCCAGCAGCGCCACTACAGGGTTTGGCTACAATGAGCAGTTCTTC	NA	NA	TRBJ2-1	TRBV9
CASSFGLADSYEQYF	TGTGCCAGCAGCTTTGGACTAGCGGACTCCTACGAGCAGTACTTC	TRBD2	NA	TRBJ2-7	TRBV13
CASSPDATQPQHF	TGTGCCAGCTCACCGGATGCCACTCAGCCCCAGCATTTT	NA	NA	TRBJ1-5	TRBV18
CASSPTGNYGYTF	TGTGCCAGCAGTCCAACAGGAAACTATGGCTACACCTTC	NA	once	TRBJ1-2	TRBV6-5
CASSESSGDQYF	TGCGCCAGCAGTGAGTCCTCGGGGGACCAGTACTTC	NA	NA	TRBJ2-5	TRBV10-2
CASSQGTASNQPQHF	TGCGCCAGCAGCCAAGGGACGGCGAGCAATCAGCCCCAGCATTTT	NA	NA	TRBJ1-5	TRBV4-1
CASSQDRLDTQYF	TGCGCCAGCAGCCAAGATCGGTTGGATACGCAGTATTTT	NA	NA	TRBJ2-3	TRBV4-3
CASSPRQESNQPQHF	TGTGCCAGCTCACCCCGCCAGGAAAGCAATCAGCCCCAGCATTTT	NA	NA	TRBJ1-5	TRBV18
CASSDSWGTGANEQFF	TGTGCCAGCAGTGATTCTTGGGGGACAGGGGCCAATGAGCAGTTCTTC	TRBD1	NA	TRBJ2-1	TRBV6-1
CASSYSSQGLGNTIYF	TGTGCCAGCAGTTACTCGTCACAGGGGCTCGGAAACACCATATATTTT	TRBD1	NA	TRBJ1-3	TRBV6-6
CASSQPTGAGEKLFF	TGTGCCAGCAGCCAACCGACGGGGGCTGGTGAAAAACTGTTTTTT	NA	NA	TRBJ1-4	TRBV7-9
CASSFRAEGSYSGYTF	TGTGCCAGCAGCTTCCGGGCCGAGGGTTCCTACTCTGGCTACACCTTC	NA	NA	TRBJ1-2	TRBV7-9
CAWSVKKGFGNTIYF	TGTGCCTGGAGTGTAAAAAAGGGTTTTGGAAACACCATATATTTT	NA	NA	TRBJ1-3	TRBV30
CASSLELGGTGELFF	TGTGCCAGCAGCTTAGAACTCGGAGGCACCGGGGAGCTGTTTTTT	NA	few	TRBJ2-2	TRBV7-9
CASSQRTLSTANTEAFF	TGCGCCAGCAGCCAACGAACGCTCTCGACAGCAAACACTGAAGCTTTCTTT	NA	NA	TRBJ1-1	TRBV4-1
CASSLEQEPQHF	TGTGCCAGTAGCCTCGAGCAGGAGCCCCAGCATTTT	NA	once	TRBJ1-5	TRBV19
CASSLGEWTGLTYSPLHF	TGTGCCAGCAGCTTAGGGGAATGGACAGGGTTAACCTACTCACCCCTCCACTTT	TRBD1	once	TRBJ1-6	TRBV7-2
CASSPSAHTEAFF	TGTGCCAGCAGCCCTTCCGCACACACTGAAGCTTTCTTT	NA	NA	TRBJ1-1	TRBV7-9
CAISESELEVGKNIQYF	TGTGCCATCAGTGAGTCAGAGTTAGAAGTCGGCAAAAACATTCAGTACTTC	NA	NA	TRBJ2-4	TRBV10-3
CASSLSFTDTQYF	TGCGCCAGCAGCTTGAGTTTCACAGATACGCAGTATTTT	NA	NA	TRBJ2-3	TRBV5-1
CASSVSGTVTGELFF	TGCGCCAGCAGCGTATCCGGGACAGTCACCGGGGAGCTGTTTTTT	TRBD1	NA	TRBJ2-2	TRBV5-1
CSARRGETQYF	TGCAGTGCTAGGAGAGGGGAGACCCAGTACTTC	NA	NA	TRBJ2-5	TRBV20-1
CASSYRGAVSGRELFF	TGTGCCAGCAGTTACCGGGGGGCCGTTTCGGGCCGGGAGCTGTTTTTT	NA	NA	TRBJ2-2	TRBV6-5
CASRGGSVNTEAFF	TGTGCCAGCAGGGGGGGAAGCGTGAACACTGAAGCTTTCTTT	NA	NA	TRBJ1-1	TRBV6-5
CASSASGPATGELFF	TGTGCCAGTAGTGCCTCCGGGCCAGCCACCGGGGAGCTGTTTTTT	NA	few	TRBJ2-2	TRBV19
CASSSESTPTNQPQHF	TGTGCCAGCAGTTCGGAATCCACCCCGACGAATCAGCCCCAGCATTTT	NA	NA	TRBJ1-5	TRBV6-5
CASSERRGDDEQYF	TGCGCCAGCAGTGAGAGGCGGGGGGACGACGAGCAGTACTTC	TRBD2	NA	TRBJ2-7	TRBV10-1
CASSREYTDTQYF	TGTGCCAGCAGTAGAGAGTACACAGATACGCAGTATTTT	NA	few	TRBJ2-3	TRBV6-5
CASSLLGFPGTGNTIYF	TGCGCCAGCAGTCTACTGGGATTTCCGGGGACTGGAAACACCATATATTTT	NA	NA	TRBJ1-3	TRBV10-2
CASSLEGSGGPPLAF	TGCGCCAGCAGCTTGGAGGGTAGCGGGGGGCCACCCCTGGCATTC	TRBD2	NA	TRBJ2-7	TRBV5-1
CAWREGRDTEAFF	TGTGCCTGGAGGGAAGGACGGGACACTGAAGCTTTCTTT	NA	NA	TRBJ1-1	TRBV30
CASSEQGSRAEAFF	TGTGCCAGCAGTGAGCAGGGATCTCGCGCTGAAGCTTTCTTT	NA	NA	TRBJ1-1	TRBV2
CASSLLAGSTTDTQYF	TGTGCCAGCAGTTTACTAGCGGGGTCTACCACAGATACGCAGTATTTT	TRBD2	NA	TRBJ2-3	TRBV6-5
CASSLGGAEKLFF	TGTGCCAGCAGCTTAGGCGGGGCCGAAAAACTGTTTTTT	NA	NA	TRBJ1-4	TRBV7-9
CASSQGTVGAYEQYF	TGCGCCAGCAGCCAAGGGACAGTAGGAGCCTACGAGCAGTACTTC	NA	NA	TRBJ2-7	TRBV4-1